These 8 T cell receptor beta chains originate from one sample sequenced in a study of blood T cell repertoires in COVID-19. Using immunoSEQ multiplex PCR, the repertoire was profiled, and TCRdb retains in-frame clones only, with some absent. The data show under 200,000 clones, 85% to 90% seen once. Sequenced material: peripheral blood. These receptors all stem from a woman over 75 in a cohort sampled during active or convalescent COVID-19.

DNA for the CDR3: TGTGCCAGCAGCCAATTCGGGAATGGCTACACCTTC. It translates to CASSQFGNGYTF. The rearrangement links TRBV3-1 (or the pseudogene TRBV3-2) to TRBJ1-2; D remains unclear. Trimming left V 2 bases short and J 6 bases short, with 7 bases between. This CDR3 comprises 12 residues. Germline CDR1 is LGHDT and CDR2 is YNNKEL (reference sequence).

This clone was counted only a few times. This chain joins TRBV19 and TRBJ2-2; 9 bases align to TRBD1. The junction had 5 bases not matched to a gene; V was cut back by 10 bases and J by 2 bases. Germline V gene lookup returns CDR1 LNHDA and CDR2 SQIVND (reference sequence). This CDR3 region has 14 residues. The CDR3 nucleotides are TGTGCCACCAGGACAGGGGTTAACACCGGGGAGCTGTTTTTT. Its protein product is CATRTGVNTGELFF.

V usage is TRBV5-1 and J usage is TRBJ2-3, with 11 positions matching TRBD2. V was clipped by 5 bases and J by 4 bases; unmatched bases: 9. This CDR3 has 16 residues. Looked up from germline, CDR1 is SGHRS and CDR2 is YFSETQ. This CDR3 reads CASRQTSGGTPDTQYF. The CDR3 nucleotides read TGCGCCAGCAGACAAACTAGCGGGGGCACCCCAGATACGCAGTATTTT.

The chain links TRBV6-4 to TRBJ1-2; tentatively, D is TRBD1 (5 bases). Between the trimmed V and J ends, which lost 2 bases and 5 bases, there was a span of 9 bases. CDR1 is MRHNA, CDR2 SNTAGT, per germline. CDR3 length equals 13 residues. Here the CDR3 DNA reads TGTGCCAGCAGTGACACGGACAATTATGGCTACACCTTC. Its translation is CASSDTDNYGYTF.

V and J are TRBV27 and TRBJ2-7, with 8 bases that match TRBD1. The length of the CDR3 is 14 residues. V shed 3 bases and J 6 bases; nucleotides not matched to a gene: 7. Germline V CDR1 and CDR2: MNHEY, SMNVEV (reference sequence). In DNA form, the CDR3 reads TGTGCCAGCAGTTTTGGAGACAGGGGTTCCGAGCAGTACGTC. It is translated as CASSFGDRGSEQYV.

The chain recombines TRBV6-5 with TRBJ1-5; 7 bases are a match to TRBD1. V trimming: 5 bases; J trimming: 7 bases; junction bases outside the gene matches: 8. Germline CDR1 MNHEY, CDR2 SVGAGI. The CDR3 is made up of 14 amino acids. CDR3 in DNA: TGTGCCAGCAGTCGCGGACAGGCTTGGCAGCCCCAGCATTTT. It codes for CASSRGQAWQPQHF.

This chain connects TRBV6-5 to TRBJ1-1; D gene ambiguous. The CDR3 has 14 amino acids. Germline CDR1 MNHEY, CDR2 SVGAGI. Trimming pared 6 bases from V and 0 bases from J, leaving 11 bases between. CDR3 region: CASSREGLNTEAFF. The CDR3 coding sequence is TGTGCCAGCAGCCGCGAGGGTCTGAACACTGAAGCTTTCTTT.

This chain uses TRBV30 with TRBJ1-3, with D unresolved. The CDR3 is made up of 13 amino acids. Germline V gene lookup returns CDR1 GTSNPN and CDR2 SVGIG (reference sequence). The V end lost 4 bases, the J end lost 1 base, and 8 bases lay between the germline ends. CDR3 protein: CAWTRGSGNTIYF. The CDR3 DNA sequence: TGTGCCTGGACCCGCGGGTCTGGAAACACCATATATTTT.